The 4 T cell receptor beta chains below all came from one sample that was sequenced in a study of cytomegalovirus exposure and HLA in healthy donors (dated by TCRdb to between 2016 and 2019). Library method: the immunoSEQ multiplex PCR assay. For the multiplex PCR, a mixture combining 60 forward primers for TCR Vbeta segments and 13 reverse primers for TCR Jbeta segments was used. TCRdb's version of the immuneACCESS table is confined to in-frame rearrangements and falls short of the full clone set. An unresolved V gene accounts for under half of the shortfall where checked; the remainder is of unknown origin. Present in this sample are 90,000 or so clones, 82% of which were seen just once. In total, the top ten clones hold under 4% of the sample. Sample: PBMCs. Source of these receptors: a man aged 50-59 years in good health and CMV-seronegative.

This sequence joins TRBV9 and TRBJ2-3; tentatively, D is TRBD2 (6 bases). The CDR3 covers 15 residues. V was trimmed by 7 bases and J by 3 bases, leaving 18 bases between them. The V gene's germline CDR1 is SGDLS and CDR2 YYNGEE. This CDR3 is CASGTSPQVTDTQYF. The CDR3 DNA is TGTGCCAGCGGTACTAGCCCCCAAGTGACAGATACGCAGTATTTT.

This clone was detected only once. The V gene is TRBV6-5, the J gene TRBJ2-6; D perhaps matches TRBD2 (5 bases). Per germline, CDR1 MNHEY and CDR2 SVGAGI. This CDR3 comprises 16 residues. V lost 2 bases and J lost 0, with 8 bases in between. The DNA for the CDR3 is TGTGCCAGCAGTTACCTCGAGGGCTCTGGGGCCAACGTCCTGACTTTC. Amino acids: CASSYLEGSGANVLTF.

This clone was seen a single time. The CDR3 DNA reads as TGTGCCAGCAGCTCTTCCCTATCGGGCACAGATACGCAGTATTTT. Its translation is CASSSSLSGTDTQYF. V and J are TRBV27 and TRBJ2-3; D not certain. V gave up 6 bases and J gave up 1 base, with 14 bases separating them. Germline CDR1 is MNHEY and CDR2 is SMNVEV (reference sequence). CDR3 length: 15 amino acids.

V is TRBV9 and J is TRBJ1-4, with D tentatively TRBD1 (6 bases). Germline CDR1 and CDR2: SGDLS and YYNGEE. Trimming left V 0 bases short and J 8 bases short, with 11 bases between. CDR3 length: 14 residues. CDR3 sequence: CASSVGNREEKLFF. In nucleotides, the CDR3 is TGTGCCAGCAGCGTAGGGAACAGGGAGGAAAAACTGTTTTTT.